Listed here is a single TCR beta chain. Its specific antigen is unknown. It has no much larger one-base neighbor in the sample; base qualities were not kept. The donors were people with melanoma. The sample belongs to a study of CD4+ T cells in melanoma (dated by TCRdb to about 2022). Background on the whole study: Neoantigen-specific CD4+ T cells in human melanoma were what the study investigated. Overall results and qualifications from the work: Neoantigen-specific CD4+ T cells in melanoma were reported to show diverse differentiation states. Neoantigen-specific CD4+ T cells were reported to be correlated with the function of CD8+ T cells, macrophages and B cells.

Library preparation used the immunoSEQ multiplex PCR assay. TCRdb limited this immuneACCESS table to in-frame rearrangements with V and J called. A share of clones is missing; checked studies link under half to unresolved V genes, and the rest is unexplained. In all, the sample holds fewer than 150,000 clones, and around 90% of those were seen once. Clones ranked in the top ten supply less than 2% of the sample. The germline V gene supplies CDR1 SNHLY and CDR2 FYNNEI. Including the terminal cysteine and phenylalanine, the CDR3 comprises 13 residues. CDR3 DNA is the only sequence kept; it has 39 bases, read in frame from the first base. V trim: 5 bases; J trim: 7 bases; unmatched bases: 6.

This receptor was identified in a human donor with melanoma. The chain was built from TRBV2 and TRBJ2-3, and TRBD1 aligns with 7 junction nucleotides. Here is the DNA: TGTGCCAGCAGTCGAGGGGGCCGAAATACGCAGTATTTT. This gives the protein CASSRGGRNTQYF.